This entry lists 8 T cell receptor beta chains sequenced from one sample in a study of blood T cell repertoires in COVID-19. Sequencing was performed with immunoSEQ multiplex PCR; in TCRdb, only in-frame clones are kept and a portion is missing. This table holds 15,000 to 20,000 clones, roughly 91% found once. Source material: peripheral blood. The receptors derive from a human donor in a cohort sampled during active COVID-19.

For the CDR3, the DNA is TGTGCCAGTAGTATAGTCCCAGGGAAGGGCGAGCAGTACTTC. Its translation is CASSIVPGKGEQYF. This rearrangement joins TRBV19 to TRBJ2-7; the D gene is possibly TRBD1 (5 bases). Looked up from germline, CDR1 is LNHDA and CDR2 is SQIVND (reference sequence). Trimming shortened V by 1 base and J by 6 bases, and 13 bases separated the two germline ends. The CDR3 length is 14 residues.

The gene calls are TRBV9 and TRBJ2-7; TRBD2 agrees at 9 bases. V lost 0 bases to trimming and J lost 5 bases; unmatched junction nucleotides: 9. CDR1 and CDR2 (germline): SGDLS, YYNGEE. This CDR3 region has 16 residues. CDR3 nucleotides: TGTGCCAGCAGCGTAGATCCTAGCGGGATCGCGCACGAGCAGTACTTC. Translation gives CASSVDPSGIAHEQYF.

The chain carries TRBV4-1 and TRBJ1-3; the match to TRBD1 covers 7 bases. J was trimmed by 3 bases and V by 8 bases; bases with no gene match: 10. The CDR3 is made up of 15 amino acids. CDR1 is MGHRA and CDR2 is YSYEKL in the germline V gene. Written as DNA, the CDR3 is TGCGCCAGCGCTAATACCCCAGGGGGTGGAAACACCATATATTTT. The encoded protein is CASANTPGGGNTIYF.

CDR3 amino acids: CASSQQETQYF. The CDR3 nucleotides are TGTGCCAGCAGCCAACAAGAGACCCAGTACTTC. This chain connects TRBV12-3 or TRBV12-4 to TRBJ2-5; no firm D call. V was clipped by 6 bases and J by 2 bases, with 4 bases between them. The CDR3 extends over 11 amino acids.

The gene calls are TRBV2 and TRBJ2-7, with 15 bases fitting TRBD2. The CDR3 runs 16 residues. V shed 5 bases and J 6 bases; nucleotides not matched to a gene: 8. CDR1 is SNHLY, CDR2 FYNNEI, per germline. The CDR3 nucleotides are TGTGCCAGCAGTACCGGGACTAGCGGGGGGTCTGGCGAGCAGTACTTC. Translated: CASSTGTSGGSGEQYF.

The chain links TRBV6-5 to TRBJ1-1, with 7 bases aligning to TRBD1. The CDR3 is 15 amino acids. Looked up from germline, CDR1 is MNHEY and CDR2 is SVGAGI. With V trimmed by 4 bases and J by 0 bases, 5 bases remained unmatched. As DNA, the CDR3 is TGTGCCAGCAGTTCCCGGGACAGCGTGAACACTGAAGCTTTCTTT. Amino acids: CASSSRDSVNTEAFF.

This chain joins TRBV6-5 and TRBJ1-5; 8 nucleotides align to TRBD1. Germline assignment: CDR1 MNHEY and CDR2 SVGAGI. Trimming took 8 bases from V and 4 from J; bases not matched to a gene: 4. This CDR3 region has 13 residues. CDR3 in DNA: TGTGCCAGCGCAGGGGGCGGTAATCAGCCCCAGCATTTT. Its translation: CASAGGGNQPQHF.

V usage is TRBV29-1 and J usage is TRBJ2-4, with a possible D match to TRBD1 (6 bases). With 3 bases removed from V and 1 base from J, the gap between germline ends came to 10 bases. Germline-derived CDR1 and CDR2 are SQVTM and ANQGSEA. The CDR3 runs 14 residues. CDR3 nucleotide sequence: TGCAGCGTTGACAGGGGCGACGCCAAAAACATTCAGTACTTC. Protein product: CSVDRGDAKNIQYF. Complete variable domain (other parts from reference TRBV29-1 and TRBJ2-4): SAVISQKPSRDICQRGTSLTIQCQVDSQVTMMFWYRQQPGQSLTLIATANQGSEATYESGFVIDKFPISRPNLTFSTLTVSNMSPEDSSIYLCSVDRGDAKNIQYFGAGTRLSVL.